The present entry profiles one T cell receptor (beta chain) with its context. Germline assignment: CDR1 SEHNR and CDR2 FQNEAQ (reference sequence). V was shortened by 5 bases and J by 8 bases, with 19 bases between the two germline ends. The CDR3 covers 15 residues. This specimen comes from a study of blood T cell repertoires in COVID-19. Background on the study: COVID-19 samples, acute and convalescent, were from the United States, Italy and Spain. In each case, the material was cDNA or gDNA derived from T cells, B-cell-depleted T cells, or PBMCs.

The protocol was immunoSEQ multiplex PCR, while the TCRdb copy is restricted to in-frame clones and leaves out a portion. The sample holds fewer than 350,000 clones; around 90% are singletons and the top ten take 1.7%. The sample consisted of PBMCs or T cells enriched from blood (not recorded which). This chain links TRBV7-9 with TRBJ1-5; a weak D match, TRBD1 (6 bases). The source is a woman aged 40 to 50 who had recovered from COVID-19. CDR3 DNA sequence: TGTGCCAGCAGCCCCGGCCCCACAGGGAAGGAGCCCCAGCATTTT. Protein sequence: CASSPGPTGKEPQHF.